The clone carrying this T cell receptor (beta chain) was picked up many times. Its antigen is still unknown. Other DNA sequences in this sample translate to the same CDR3. The data belong to a study of metastatic and nonmetastatic thyroid tumors. Study in general: Repertoires from blood and tumor or nodule tissue of malignant and benign thyroid patients were compared. Study findings and constraints: The study reportedly found significantly higher TCR beta diversity in malignant thyroid tumors than benign nodules, in blood and tumor.

CDR3 length: 15 amino acids. The germline V gene has CDR1 MDHEN and CDR2 SYDVKM. The V gene end was trimmed by 5 bases and the J gene end by 5 bases; junction bases not matched to a gene: 9. Among the patients, none had received any treatment before thyroid surgery. Authors' processing steps: The study took CDR3 differences across clinicopathological groups and made a distant-metastasis classifier for papillary thyroid cancer from them. Via MiXCR, TCRdb re-called the PCR reads. The V and J calls come from TCRdb's annotation, not from the publication. The table has tens of thousands of clones, approximately 17% seen once; the top ten hold approximately 5%.

The TCR originated in a female donor with papillary thyroid cancer or a benign thyroid nodule (not recorded which). Some clones in this sample may be carry-over from other donors' samples. The source material was blood. V and J are TRBV28 and TRBJ1-5, with TRBD1 identical over 7 bases. CDR3 loop: CASSPLRGDDQPQHF. The CDR3 nucleotides read TGTGCCAGCAGTCCGCTCAGGGGGGATGATCAGCCCCAGCATTTT.